This is a list of T cell receptor beta chains from one sample in a study of shared T cell receptors in the human thymus. Using immunoSEQ multiplex PCR, the repertoire was profiled, and TCRdb retains in-frame clones only, with some absent. The sample contains 550,000 to 800,000 clones, approximately 83% of which appear only once. These data are also associated with another study on human thymus T cells.

What was sequenced was thymocytes. Source of these receptors: a girl less than two years old with a congenital heart defect. CDR3s include the opening cysteine and the closing phenylalanine or tryptophan. D genes are given only for firm matches. Clone size, where shown, is once, few, many, or a class for clones that have expanded.

length	D	size	V	J	DNA	CDR3
14	-	once	TRBV28	TRBJ1-2	TGTGCCAGCAGTTTCAGAAGAGGAAGCTATGGCTACACCTTC	CASSFRRGSYGYTF
17	-	once	TRBV2	TRBJ2-3	TGTGCCAGCCCTCACGGGTCACGGGGGTCCCCCGGAGATACGCAGTATTTT	CASPHGSRGSPGDTQYF
16	-	-	TRBV11-2	TRBJ1-2	TGTGCCAGCAGCTTAAAACGTACAGTACTCCACTATGGCTACACCTTC	CASSLKRTVLHYGYTF
17	-	-	TRBV5-7	TRBJ1-2	TGTGCCAGCAGCTTGGATTTTAGTACGGGACAACACTATGGCTACACCTTC	CASSLDFSTGQHYGYTF
15	-	-	TRBV7-2	TRBJ1-5	TGTGCCAGCAGCTTGGGCGGGGAGTTAGCTCAGCCCCAGCATTTT	CASSLGGELAQPQHF
15	-	-	TRBV4-1	TRBJ2-3	TGCGCCACCGCCGGGTACAGCGGCCTGACAGATACGCAGTATTTT	CATAGYSGLTDTQYF
18	TRBD2	-	TRBV4-2	TRBJ2-3	TGTGCCAGCAGCCTTGGGACTAGCGGGGGGGAGGGCACAGATACGCAGTATTTT	CASSLGTSGGEGTDTQYF
16	-	-	TRBV28	TRBJ1-2	TGTGCCAGCAGTGTGGGAGGGGAATCCCTTTACTATGGCTACACCTTC	CASSVGGESLYYGYTF
15	-	-	TRBV27	TRBJ2-3	TGTGCCAGCAACCCCCAAAGCGGGTTTGGAGATACGCAGTATTTT	CASNPQSGFGDTQYF
22	TRBD1	-	TRBV10-2	TRBJ1-5	TGCGCCAGCAGTGAGTCACTGACAAACCTGGGGGGGGACAGGGGGGACACAGAGCCCCAGCATTTT	CASSESLTNLGGDRGDTEPQHF
13	TRBD1	-	TRBV28	TRBJ1-1	TGTGCCAGCGCAGACAGGGCGGACACTGAAGCTTTCTTT	CASADRADTEAFF
15	TRBD1	few	TRBV6-5	TRBJ1-2	TGTGCCAGCGGAAAAACACAGGGGATGTCCTATGGCTACACCTTC	CASGKTQGMSYGYTF
16	TRBD2	-	TRBV5-1	TRBJ2-3	TGCGCCAGCAGCGTCGCTAGCGGGGGGGCCGGAGATACGCAGTATTTT	CASSVASGGAGDTQYF